Below are 3 T cell receptor beta chains sequenced from a single sample in a study of cytomegalovirus exposure and HLA in healthy donors. 13 Jbeta primers and 60 Vbeta primers were used for the PCR. Using immunoSEQ multiplex PCR, the repertoire was profiled, and TCRdb retains in-frame clones only, with some absent. The sample has approximately 150,000 clones; about four fifths are singletons. Sequenced material: PBMCs. These receptors were collected from a woman aged 18 to 35 in good health and CMV-seropositive.

The chain employs TRBV5-1 and TRBJ2-7; 7 bases align to TRBD2. The V and J ends lost 3 bases and 1 base, in that order; junction bases with no gene match: 4. From germline, CDR1 is SGHRS and CDR2 YFSETQ. The CDR3 consists of 14 residues. The CDR3 DNA sequence: TGCGCCAGCAGCTCATGGGGGGGGTCCTACGAGCAGTACTTC. The encoded protein is CASSSWGGSYEQYF.

The chain carries TRBV27 and TRBJ1-2; the D is unclear. V was pared by 6 bases and J by 4 bases, with 18 bases between. Per the germline V gene, CDR1 is MNHEY and CDR2 is SMNVEV (reference sequence). The CDR3 extends over 15 amino acids. The CDR3 DNA sequence: TGTGCCAGCAGGACGGCCGGATCGACACGCTATGGCTACACCTTC. Translated: CASRTAGSTRYGYTF.

The chain has TRBV4-2 and TRBJ2-2, with D unclear. V was pared by 4 bases and J by 3 bases, with 12 bases between. This CDR3 spans 15 amino acids. The germline gives CDR1 LGHNA, CDR2 YNFKEQ. The CDR3 protein is CASSRYQRDTGELFF. The CDR3 DNA follows: TGTGCCAGCAGCCGATACCAGCGCGACACCGGGGAGCTGTTTTTT.